Sequencing of this T cell receptor beta chain was carried out in a study of cytomegalovirus exposure and HLA in healthy donors. Assay: immunoSEQ multiplex PCR; the TCRdb copy retains only in-frame clones and omits some. The top ten clones hold approximately 2% of a sample with 220,000 or so clones, around 86% of them seen once. Notes on this clone: Its antigen is as yet unknown.

Germline CDR1 is SQVTM and CDR2 is ANQGSEA. The CDR3 is 14 amino acids. Trimming left V 5 bases short and J 2 bases short, with 13 bases between. Findings and caveats of the study: In vitro assays verified that a few CMV-associated chains recognized CMV antigens specifically. According to a later analysis, TCR clusters from the first cohort tended to co-occur in the approximately 130 validation repertoires. The study designated over 150 TCR beta chains cytomegalovirus-associated. Both high specificity and high sensitivity reportedly marked the classifier's diagnosis of cytomegalovirus status.

Sequencing input: PBMCs. This chain links TRBV29-1 with TRBJ1-5, with D perhaps matching TRBD1 (6 bases). The TCR originated in a woman aged 18-30 years in good health and CMV-seropositive. The CDR3 nucleotides read TGCAGCGTTCGTGCGGACAGTGGCAATCAGCCCCAGCATTTT. The encoded protein is CSVRADSGNQPQHF.